The present T cell receptor (beta chain) was sequenced within a study of cytomegalovirus exposure and HLA in healthy donors (dated by TCRdb to 2016 to 2017). At the level of the whole study: According to a later analysis, one platform produced both the roughly 130 validation repertoires and the 550 to 800 repertoires of the first cohort. The aim of the study was to test whether cataloging public T cell receptors could identify signatures of past pathogen exposure. Along with the roughly 700-subject first cohort, a separate validation cohort of over 90 different subjects was used. To predict cytomegalovirus infection status, the study brought together high-throughput TCR immunosequencing, statistical association of individual TCRs with disease status, and machine learning.

Separate from the roughly 660-subject first cohort, the validation cohort of roughly 110 subjects was the group to which the donors belonged. The germline V gene (reference sequence) supplies CDR1 SEHNR and CDR2 FQNEAQ. Germline trimming amounts to 0 bases on V and 6 bases on J, with 5 as the count of junction bases outside the gene matches. The CDR3, from cysteine to phenylalanine, totals 15 residues. The sequence is cut down to CDR3 DNA, 45 bases in frame from base 1. Worth noting for this clone: No cognate antigen has been identified for it. No clone much larger than this one lies a single base away; base qualities are absent.

Here is what the overall study found, with its caveats: The classifier was reported to diagnose cytomegalovirus status with high specificity and sensitivity in both the original and validation cohorts. In the study, 150 to 200 TCR beta chains were listed as associated with cytomegalovirus. All 120 or so repertoires were used to score co-occurrence in the validation cohort in a later analysis, because that analysis had no HLA typing for the cohort. In a later analysis, TCRs clustered in the first cohort were found to also tend to co-occur in the 100 to 150 validation repertoires, with around 94% of cluster scores above 0. According to the authors, the approach could potentially be generalized to other disease states and immunological phenotypes. Three of the identified cytomegalovirus-associated TCR beta chains were confirmed in vitro to be specific for cytomegalovirus antigens. Most TCR sequences were seen in very few donors, while some public TCRs were found in many individuals.

The library came from the immunoSEQ multiplex PCR assay. In the paper's pipeline: A statistical classification framework was built for diagnosing cytomegalovirus status from the catalog of TCR beta chain sequences. What TCRdb holds here is the immuneACCESS table cut down to in-frame rearrangements. Part of the clones is not present; checked against another copy, under half of the missing clones reflect an unresolved V gene, and the others are unexplained. The DNA gave D and trimming, while V, J and clone size come from that table. Here the sample has some 250,000 clones; less than 95% occur a single time. The ten top clones hold 2.5% to 3.5% of the sample.

The material sequenced was PBMCs. The chain is encoded by TRBV7-9 joined to TRBJ2-7, with 10 central nucleotides matching TRBD1. The sequence derives from a young woman in good health and CMV-seronegative. The CDR3 region reads CASSLARDRGGEQYF. DNA sequence: TGTGCCAGCAGCTTAGCGCGGGACAGGGGCGGCGAGCAGTACTTC.